A single sample gave rise to the 8 T cell receptor beta chains below, sequenced in a study of identical twins. TCRdb re-called the 5' RACE reads through MiXCR, storing one row per CDR3 protein. The table has about 810,000 distinct CDR3 sequences, more than 9% seen once. These data were also filed under a second study, of yellow fever vaccine responses in identical twins.

Sequenced input: PBMCs. The receptors shown here come from a young woman in good health.

This clonotype was observed at least ten times. The gene calls are TRBV13 and TRBJ2-1; 10 bases are shared with TRBD1. V lost 3 bases and J lost 8; bases outside the gene matches: 7. CDR1 and CDR2 from the germline V gene are PRHDT and FYEKMQ (reference sequence). The CDR3 runs 15 residues. The chain's CDR3 is CASSFRDRGYDEQFF. CDR3 DNA sequence: TGTGCCAGCAGCTTTCGGGACAGGGGTTACGATGAGCAGTTCTTC.

This clonotype was detected a few times. The chain has TRBV2 and TRBJ2-5; TRBD2 matches at 8 bases. Germline lookup yields CDR1 SNHLY and CDR2 FYNNEI. The CDR3 sequence is 15 residues long. Trimming cost V 3 bases and J 5 bases; bases outside gene matches: 8. The CDR3 spells CASSDPGLGAETQYF. The DNA of the CDR3 is TGTGCCAGCAGTGACCCGGGACTAGGGGCCGAGACCCAGTACTTC.

This clonotype has ten or more counts. This chain links TRBV6-5 with TRBJ2-6; D unresolved. Germline V CDR1 and CDR2: MNHEY, SVGAGI. The length of the CDR3 is 15 residues. Trimming shortened V by 0 bases and J by 12 bases, and 15 bases separated the two germline ends. The CDR3 DNA reads as TGTGCCAGCAGTTACTCTGGCCTAACCAGGACCGTCCTGACTTTC. It is translated as CASSYSGLTRTVLTF.

The chain combines TRBV6-1 with TRBJ1-2; 7 bases line up with TRBD1. The CDR3 has 14 amino acids. Germline V gene lookup returns CDR1 MNHNS and CDR2 SASEGT. After removal of 6 bases from V and 2 bases from J, the junction contained 6 bases not matched to a gene. CDR3 residues: CASRGAGGNYGYTF. The CDR3 DNA sequence: TGTGCCAGCAGGGGGGCAGGGGGGAACTATGGCTACACCTTC.

This chain links TRBV11-2 with TRBJ1-1; weak D call: TRBD1 (5 bases). Germline V lookup: CDR1 SGHAT, CDR2 FQNNGV. The V gene lost 4 bases and the J gene lost 1 base, with 10 bases spanning the gap. CDR3 length equals 14 residues. The CDR3 nucleotides read TGTGCCAGCAGCTCTACAACAGGGAACACTGAAGCTTTCTTT. Translation gives CASSSTTGNTEAFF.

Of note for this clonotype: One end of the junction is discordant with germline, which a read error may explain. The chain is built from TRBV12-3 or TRBV12-4 and TRBJ2-1, with TRBD2 matching over 15 bases. This CDR3 region has 18 residues. CDR3 protein: CACSLDSPGLAGGNEQFF. CDR3 DNA: TGTGCCTGCAGTCTAGACAGTCCGGGACTAGCGGGGGGAAATGAGCAGTTCTTC.

The chain uses TRBV4-2 and TRBJ2-5; no firm D call. This CDR3 has 16 residues. Germline V gene data show CDR1 as LGHNA and CDR2 as YNFKEQ. With 0 bases removed from V and 2 bases from J, the gap between germline ends came to 13 bases. This CDR3 reads CASSQDRRRTQETQYF. As DNA, the CDR3 is TGTGCCAGCAGCCAAGATCGGCGGAGAACTCAAGAGACCCAGTACTTC.

The V call is TRBV11-2, the J call TRBJ2-7; 12 nucleotides match TRBD2. J lost 4 bases, V lost 1 base, and 2 bases had no gene match. The CDR3 runs to 15 residues. CDR1 and CDR2 from the germline V gene are SGHAT and FQNNGV. CDR3 sequence: CASSLGTSGAYEQYV. The CDR3 coding sequence is TGTGCCAGCAGCTTAGGGACTAGCGGGGCTTACGAGCAGTACGTC.